This T cell receptor beta chain is drawn from a study of CD8+ T cells in alopecia areata. Stated treatment: oral pan-JAK inhibitor, 5-10 mg twice daily. Researchers took lesional scalp punch biopsies and peripheral blood from people who were alopecia areata patients. From PBMCs, CD4+ and CD8+ T cells were sorted. The CDR3 has 14 residues. CDR1 KGHSH and CDR2 LQKENI come from the germline V gene. The V gene lost 3 bases and the J gene lost 4 bases, with 12 bases spanning the gap. RNA was isolated and reverse transcribed to cDNA, the sequencing template. Generated by immunoSEQ multiplex PCR, the TCRdb table keeps only in-frame clones and is missing some. Here the sample spans fewer than 250,000 clones, 45% to 65% being singletons.

The sequencing here drew on CD4+ T cells sorted from blood, taken at week 4, from a patient treated with tofacitinib. The TCR comes from a human donor with alopecia areata. This chain uses TRBV18 with TRBJ1-1; D is possibly TRBD1 (5 bases). CDR3 sequence reads: CASSPLDSGTEAFF. As DNA, the CDR3 is TGTGCCAGCTCACCCCTCGACAGTGGCACTGAAGCTTTCTTT. Full variable domain (outside the CDR3, taken from reference TRBV18 and TRBJ1-1): NAGVMQNPRHLVRRRGQEARLRCSPMKGHSHVYWYRQLPEEGLKFMVYLQKENIIDESGMPKERFSAEFPKEGPSILRIQQVVRGDSAAYFCASSPLDSGTEAFFGQGTRLTVV.